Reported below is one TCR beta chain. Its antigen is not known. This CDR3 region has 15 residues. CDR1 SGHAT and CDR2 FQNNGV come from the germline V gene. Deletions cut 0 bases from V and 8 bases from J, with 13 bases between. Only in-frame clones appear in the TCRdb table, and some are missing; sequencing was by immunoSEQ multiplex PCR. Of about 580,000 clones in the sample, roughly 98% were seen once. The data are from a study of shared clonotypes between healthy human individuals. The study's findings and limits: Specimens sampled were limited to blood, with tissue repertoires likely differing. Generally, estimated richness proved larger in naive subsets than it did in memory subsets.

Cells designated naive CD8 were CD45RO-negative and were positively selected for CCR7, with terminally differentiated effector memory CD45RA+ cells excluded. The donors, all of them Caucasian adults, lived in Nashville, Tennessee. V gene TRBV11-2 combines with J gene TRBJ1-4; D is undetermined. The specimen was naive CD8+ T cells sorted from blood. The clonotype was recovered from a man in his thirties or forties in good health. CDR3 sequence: CASSLEWTFSEKLFF. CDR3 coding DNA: TGTGCCAGCAGCTTAGAATGGACCTTCAGCGAAAAACTGTTTTTT.